Each of the 16 T cell receptor beta chains below was sequenced from the same sample in a study of T cell responses to AZD1222 COVID-19 vaccine. The method was immunoSEQ multiplex PCR; TCRdb's version includes in-frame clones alone and lacks a portion of them. Among some 90,000 clones listed, 70% to 90% were seen once. This specimen consisted of peripheral blood, obtained on day 0 of AZD1222 vaccination. Every receptor here comes from an adult in good health.

The chain employs TRBV2 and TRBJ2-6; 7 nucleotides line up with TRBD2. The CDR3 spans 14 residues. The germline gives CDR1 SNHLY, CDR2 FYNNEI. CDR3 protein: CATRGAGGANVLTF. The CDR3 DNA reads TGTGCGACGCGGGGAGCGGGAGGGGCCAACGTCCTGACTTTC.

The J gene is TRBJ1-2, the V gene TRBV14; no clear D. V was clipped by 0 bases and J by 8 bases, with 13 bases between them. The CDR3 contains 14 residues. Germline CDR1 reads SGHDN; CDR2 reads FVKESK. CDR3 DNA sequence: TGTGCCAGCAGCCAAGATTATGGAGGGAGGGGCTACACCTTC. It translates to CASSQDYGGRGYTF.

The chain links TRBV27 to TRBJ1-4; TRBD1 aligns across 7 bases. The J segment lost 5 bases and the V segment lost 2 bases, leaving 11 bases of the junction unmatched. Looked up from germline, CDR1 is MNHEY and CDR2 is SMNVEV (reference sequence). This CDR3 is 17 amino acids long. CDR3 nucleotide sequence: TGTGCCAGCAGTTTAACCCCCGGACAGGTGATGAATGAAAAACTGTTTTTT. The encoded protein is CASSLTPGQVMNEKLFF.

CDR3 sequence reads: CAISATGVYEQYF. The DNA of the CDR3 is TGTGCCATCAGTGCGACAGGAGTATACGAGCAGTACTTC. The chain uses TRBV10-3 and TRBJ2-7; tentatively, D is TRBD1 (6 bases). CDR3 length: 13 residues. CDR1 ENHRY and CDR2 SYGVKD come from the germline V gene. V was cut by 4 bases and J by 4 bases, with 11 bases left in between.

This chain joins TRBV6-5 and TRBJ2-7; TRBD2 matches at 11 bases. V shed 8 bases and J 13 bases; nucleotides not matched to a gene: 7. The CDR3 has 11 amino acids. Germline CDR1 is MNHEY and CDR2 is SVGAGI. The CDR3 sequence: CASASTSGKYF. CDR3 DNA: TGTGCCAGCGCTTCGACTAGCGGGAAATACTTC.

J is TRBJ1-6 and V is TRBV6-2 or TRBV6-3; D perhaps matches TRBD1 (6 bases). V dropped 6 bases and J dropped 7 bases, with 13 bases sitting between them. Per the germline V gene, CDR1 is MNHEY and CDR2 is SVGEGT. This CDR3 comprises 14 residues. Written as DNA, the CDR3 is TGTGCCAGCAGATACAGGGCTGGCAATTCACCCCTCCACTTT. It is translated as CASRYRAGNSPLHF.

This chain connects TRBV10-3 to TRBJ2-7, with TRBD1 matching 8 bases. Per germline, CDR1 ENHRY and CDR2 SYGVKD. The CDR3 covers 14 residues. V gave up 6 bases and J gave up 4 bases; unmatched junction bases: 8. Written as DNA, the CDR3 is TGTGCCATCAGGCAGGGACAGGAAACATACGAGCAGTACTTC. Translated: CAIRQGQETYEQYF.

V and J are TRBV28 and TRBJ2-1, with TRBD2 as a possible D gene (6 bases). The CDR3 contains 17 residues. Germline CDR1 and CDR2: MDHEN and SYDVKM. V dropped 7 bases and J dropped 5 bases, with 24 bases sitting between them. The DNA of the CDR3 is TGTGCCAGCATCAACCCCCCCGGGAGAAGTACAAACAATGAGCAGTTCTTC. Amino acid sequence: CASINPPGRSTNNEQFF.

The chain recombines TRBV11-3 with TRBJ2-7; 7 bases are a match to TRBD2. J was trimmed by 7 bases and V by 1 base; bases with no gene match: 4. There are 13 residues in the CDR3. Germline CDR1 is SGHNT and CDR2 is YENEEA. CDR3 coding DNA: TGTGCCAGCAGCTTAGCCCCGGGGGGTGAGCAGTACTTC. Its translation: CASSLAPGGEQYF.

V and J are TRBV28 and TRBJ2-3; unclear D gene. The germline gives CDR1 MDHEN, CDR2 SYDVKM. The CDR3 contains 14 residues. Trimming removed 7 bases from V and 0 bases from J, with 11 bases in between. This CDR3 reads CASMPLGSTDTQYF. In DNA form, the CDR3 reads TGTGCCAGCATGCCTCTGGGTAGCACAGATACGCAGTATTTT.

In nucleotides, the CDR3 is TGTGCCAGCAGCCTCGGGACCTCCAAGGGGAATGAAAAACTGTTTTTT. Translating gives CASSLGTSKGNEKLFF. The chain employs TRBV7-9 and TRBJ1-4, with TRBD1 as a possible D gene (5 bases). Trimming left V 5 bases short and J 5 bases short, with 18 bases between. Germline V gene sequence: CDR1 SEHNR, CDR2 FQNEAQ (reference sequence). The CDR3 totals 16 residues.

V is TRBV7-2 and J is TRBJ1-4, with D uncertain. V gave up 2 bases and J gave up 4 bases, with 2 bases separating them. In germline, CDR1 is SGHTA, CDR2 FQGNSA. This CDR3 has 12 amino acids. CDR3 amino acids: CASSLNNEKLFF. CDR3 DNA sequence: TGTGCCAGCAGCTTAAATAATGAAAAACTGTTTTTT.

This clone is a singleton in its sample. The chain uses TRBV5-4 and TRBJ1-1, with D unresolved. The V end was cut by 1 base, the J end by 0 bases, with 10 bases between. Germline V gives CDR1 SGHNT, CDR2 YYREEE (reference sequence). The CDR3 contains 15 residues. The CDR3 bases are TGTGCCAGCAGCTTGCCCGTTGGAGTGAACACTGAAGCTTTCTTT. Its protein product is CASSLPVGVNTEAFF.

This chain joins TRBV6-5 and TRBJ1-2, with 7 bases identical to TRBD1. Looked up from germline, CDR1 is MNHEY and CDR2 is SVGAGI. This CDR3 has 15 residues. J gave up 4 bases and V 5 bases, and 10 bases lay outside the gene matches. The DNA of the CDR3 is TGTGCCAGCAGTACTACAGGGGAGGGTATCTATGGCTACACCTTC. Its translation is CASSTTGEGIYGYTF.

The chain is built from TRBV7-9 and TRBJ1-3; possible D gene TRBD1, 6 bases. The CDR3 is 14 amino acids. Germline CDR1 and CDR2: SEHNR and FQNEAQ (reference sequence). Trimming pared 6 bases from V and 7 bases from J, leaving 16 bases between. The CDR3 nucleotides read TGTGCCAGCAGACCGGGGGGCTTCGAGAACACCATATATTTT. It yields the protein CASRPGGFENTIYF.

The rearrangement joins TRBV5-1 to TRBJ1-1; D not resolved. Germline CDR1 and CDR2: SGHRS and YFSETQ. The CDR3 has 14 residues. Trimming took 2 bases from V and 5 from J, leaving 13 bases between them. CDR3 in amino acids: CASSFIRPGTEAFF. The CDR3 DNA sequence: TGCGCCAGCAGCTTTATTCGGCCGGGGACTGAAGCTTTCTTT.